This T cell receptor beta chain is from a study of cytomegalovirus exposure and HLA in healthy donors. Unmatched junction bases numbered 5, after V lost 6 bases and J lost 4 bases. This CDR3 comprises 14 residues. In germline, CDR1 is MDHEN, CDR2 SYDVKM. The PCR was carried out with 60 Vbeta primers and 13 Jbeta primers. This table comes from immunoSEQ multiplex PCR, and its TCRdb copy is limited to in-frame clones, with some not included. The sample has roughly 150,000 clones; about 82% are singletons. Sample: PBMCs. This TCR came from a male donor in good health and CMV-seronegative. The V gene is TRBV28, the J gene TRBJ1-1, with 10 bases lining up with TRBD1. CDR3 sequence: CASSPDRGPTEAFF. CDR3 coding DNA: TGTGCCAGCAGCCCAGACAGGGGGCCCACTGAAGCTTTCTTT.